These 26 T cell receptor beta chains were all obtained from the same sample, sequenced in a study of T cells after yellow fever vaccination (dated by TCRdb to the late 2010s). Library method: 5' RACE. Sequenced on an Illumina NovaSeq 6000. Starting from the raw public reads, TCRdb applied fastp trimming at Q25, assembled clones with MiXCR and retained in-frame beta chains. Rows with a matching CDR3 protein are joined into one entry that keeps the most common DNA and genes. Recorded for this sample are 100,000 to 150,000 distinct CDR3 sequences; 13% to 15% of them occurred a single time. The ten largest clones represent roughly 45% of the sample. Reading the label with the study, this specimen's treatment or condition is: live attenuated yellow fever vaccine strain. The sample here was CD8+ T cells sorted from PBMCs, taken 5 days after the yellow fever booster vaccination. Source of these receptors: a man aged 18 to 30 who received the YFV17D yellow fever vaccine.

DNA for the CDR3: TGTGCCAGCAGTAAGGACAGGTTTCCCGGGGAGCTGTTTTTT. It yields the protein CASSKDRFPGELFF. The J gene is TRBJ2-2, the V gene TRBV6-4, with TRBD1 matching over 7 bases. Germline CDR1 reads MRHNA; CDR2 reads SNTAGT. The CDR3 totals 14 residues. The V segment lost 5 bases and the J segment 6 bases; nucleotides outside the gene matches: 6.

This clonotype was detected a few times. V gene TRBV7-9 combines with J gene TRBJ1-1; TRBD1 might be the D (6 bases). Germline V gene sequence: CDR1 SEHNR, CDR2 FQNEAQ (reference sequence). The CDR3 covers 14 residues. The germline V and J ends were trimmed by 4 bases and 2 bases, with 11 bases remaining between them. DNA for the CDR3: TGTGCCAGCAGCTCCGCCGGGACAAACACTGAAGCTTTCTTT. As protein: CASSSAGTNTEAFF.

This clonotype was recorded a few times. The V gene is TRBV7-3, the J gene TRBJ1-6; 10 bases are a match to TRBD1. Germline V gene data show CDR1 as SGHTA and CDR2 as FQGTGA. The CDR3 consists of 15 residues. J was trimmed by 10 bases and V by 4 bases; bases with no gene match: 7. The CDR3 bases are TGTGCCAGCAGCTCCGGGACAGGGGTTTTATCACCCCTCCACTTT. Residues: CASSSGTGVLSPLHF.

The chain recombines TRBV11-2 with TRBJ2-5, with 12 bases that match TRBD2. V lost 5 bases to trimming and J lost 5 bases; unmatched junction nucleotides: 6. The CDR3 contains 15 residues. Germline V gene lookup returns CDR1 SGHAT and CDR2 FQNNGV. DNA for the CDR3: TGTGCCAGCAGCCCAAGGACTAGCGGGGAGGAGACCCAGTACTTC. It is translated as CASSPRTSGEETQYF.

This rearrangement joins TRBV7-2 to TRBJ1-5; D is possibly TRBD1 (5 bases). With 5 bases removed from V and 3 bases from J, the gap between germline ends came to 11 bases. Germline-derived CDR1 and CDR2 are SGHTA and FQGNSA. This CDR3 is 14 amino acids long. The CDR3 sequence is CASSHGTVNQPQHF. DNA of the CDR3: TGTGCCAGCAGCCACGGGACGGTCAATCAGCCCCAGCATTTT.

The chain employs TRBV29-1 and TRBJ2-7; D perhaps matches TRBD1 (6 bases). Per germline, CDR1 SQVTM and CDR2 ANQGSEA. This CDR3 has 13 residues. Trimming removed 6 bases from V and 1 base from J, with 13 bases in between. The CDR3 loop reads CSVVSGESYEQYV. Here the CDR3 DNA reads TGCAGCGTCGTGTCAGGGGAATCCTACGAGCAGTACGTC.

The rearrangement uses TRBV4-2 and TRBJ2-5; 11 bases align to TRBD2. Germline assignment: CDR1 LGHNA and CDR2 YNFKEQ. This CDR3 contains 17 residues. The V gene end was trimmed by 0 bases and the J gene end by 13 bases; junction bases not matched to a gene: 16. Written as DNA, the CDR3 is TGTGCCAGCAGCCAAGAATCTCCGCTAGCGGGGGGAAGGTCCCCGTACTTC. Its protein product is CASSQESPLAGGRSPYF.

There are a few counts of this clonotype. The J gene is TRBJ2-1, the V gene TRBV6-2 or TRBV6-3, with TRBD2 matching over 11 bases. V was pared by 7 bases and J by 6 bases, with 5 bases of the junction left unmatched. The CDR3 spans 14 residues. Germline V lookup: CDR1 MNHEY, CDR2 SVGEGT. CDR3 region: CASTLTSGANEQFF. CDR3 bases: TGTGCCAGCACCCTGACTAGCGGGGCCAATGAGCAGTTCTTC.

The rearrangement joins TRBV27 to TRBJ1-5; no reliable D call. Germline lookup yields CDR1 MNHEY and CDR2 SMNVEV (reference sequence). V was shortened by 0 bases and J by 3 bases, with 6 bases between the two germline ends. This CDR3 is built from 14 residues. CDR3 loop: CASSLSSVNQPQHF. DNA for the CDR3: TGTGCCAGCAGTTTATCGAGCGTCAATCAGCCCCAGCATTTT.

This clonotype showed up many times. V is TRBV7-2 and J is TRBJ2-5, with D perhaps TRBD1 or TRBD2 (6 bases each). Germline CDR1 and CDR2: SGHTA and FQGNSA. CDR3 size: 15 residues. The V end was cut by 1 base, the J end by 1 base, with 10 bases between. The CDR3, as DNA: TGTGCCAGCAGCTTAGGTGGGGGGCCCCAAGAGACCCAGTACTTC. Encoded protein: CASSLGGGPQETQYF.

This clonotype turned up a few times. The chain couples TRBV13 to TRBJ2-1, with D perhaps TRBD2 (6 bases). Trimming took 5 bases from V and 9 from J, leaving 20 bases between them. The germline CDR1 and CDR2 sequences are PRHDT and FYEKMQ (reference sequence). The CDR3 sequence is 15 residues long. The CDR3 region is CASSIRGARIGEQFF. DNA for the CDR3: TGTGCCAGCAGCATACGCGGGGCCCGGATTGGTGAGCAGTTCTTC.

This clonotype was counted once. The gene calls are TRBV4-1 and TRBJ2-7; tentatively, D is TRBD2 (6 bases). CDR1 and CDR2 (germline): MGHRA, YSYEKL. This CDR3 is built from 15 residues. Trimming left V 3 bases short and J 3 bases short, with 15 bases between. CDR3 amino acids: CASSQTPGRYYEQYF. The DNA for the CDR3 is TGCGCCAGCAGCCAGACCCCCGGGAGATACTACGAGCAGTACTTC.

V and J are TRBV6-6 and TRBJ1-2, with TRBD1 identical over 10 bases. CDR1 and CDR2 from the germline V gene are MNHNY and SVGAGI (reference sequence). The ends lost 2 bases at V and 4 bases at J; junction bases unmatched: 7. This CDR3 region has 16 residues. The CDR3 DNA sequence: TGTGCCAGCAGTTACCCGACAGGGGGCGAGGGCTATGGCTACACCTTC. It specifies CASSYPTGGEGYGYTF.

This clonotype was seen only a few times. The rearrangement links TRBV13 to TRBJ2-1, with D unclear. The V gene's germline CDR1 is PRHDT and CDR2 FYEKMQ (reference sequence). Deletions cut 1 base from V and 4 bases from J, with 8 bases between. The CDR3 spans 14 residues. CDR3 protein: CASSLVPSYNEQFF. The CDR3, as DNA: TGTGCCAGCAGCTTAGTACCGAGTTACAATGAGCAGTTCTTC.

V is TRBV5-5 and J is TRBJ1-2; possible D gene TRBD1, 5 bases. The CDR3 extends over 15 amino acids. The germline gives CDR1 SGHKS, CDR2 YYEKEE (reference sequence). Trimming cost V 6 bases and J 5 bases, with 20 bases left between them. The CDR3 nucleotides read TGTGCCAGCAACGCGGGGCCAGGGTTGGAATATGGCTACACCTTC. This codes for CASNAGPGLEYGYTF.

This chain links TRBV7-9 with TRBJ1-1; D is unresolved. There are 13 residues in the CDR3. Germline CDR1 reads SEHNR; CDR2 reads FQNEAQ (reference sequence). Trimming cost V 5 bases and J 1 base, with 8 bases left between them. CDR3 loop: CASSDKPNTEAFF. The CDR3 region has the DNA TGTGCCAGCAGCGACAAGCCGAACACTGAAGCTTTCTTT. The whole variable domain, remainder taken from reference TRBV7-9 and TRBJ1-1, is DTGVSQNPRHKITKRGQNVTFRCDPISEHNRLYWYRQTLGQGPEFLTYFQNEAQLEKSRLLSDRFSAERPKGSFSTLEIQRTEQGDSAMYLCASSDKPNTEAFFGQGTRLTVV.

This clonotype was seen repeatedly, ten times or more. This chain connects TRBV5-1 to TRBJ2-1; possibly TRBD1 or TRBD2 for D (5 bases each). CDR1 and CDR2 from the germline V gene are SGHRS and YFSETQ. The CDR3 has 15 residues. The V end lost 3 bases, the J end lost 4 bases, and 14 bases lay between the germline ends. The CDR3 reads CASSSGTQRYNEQFF. CDR3 coding DNA: TGCGCCAGCAGCTCCGGGACCCAACGTTACAATGAGCAGTTCTTC.

This clonotype was seen more than once but under ten times. The rearrangement links TRBV7-4 to TRBJ2-7; no reliable D call. CDR1 is SGHVT and CDR2 is SQSDAQ in the germline V gene. The V end lost 0 bases, the J end lost 7 bases, and 13 bases lay between the germline ends. CDR3 size: 14 residues. CDR3 region: CASSLAYRAREQYV. CDR3 nucleotides: TGTGCCAGCAGCTTAGCTTACCGGGCGCGGGAGCAGTACGTC.

This clonotype was counted only a few times. The V call is TRBV6-2 or TRBV6-3, the J call TRBJ2-7; 8 positions match TRBD1. Losses at the gene ends were 6 bases for V and 2 bases for J; bases not matched to a gene: 3. In germline, CDR1 is MNHEY, CDR2 SVGEGT. This CDR3 has 13 residues. CDR3 sequence (DNA): TGTGCCAGCAGCCTGACAGGGGCCTACGAGCAGTACGTC. This sequence encodes CASSLTGAYEQYV.

This clonotype has just a few counts. V and J are TRBV7-6 and TRBJ2-3; D is uncertain. CDR1 SGHVS and CDR2 FNYEAQ come from the germline V gene. This CDR3 is built from 13 residues. V dropped 3 bases and J dropped 4 bases, with 8 bases sitting between them. The chain's CDR3 is CASSFGPADTQYF. CDR3 in DNA: TGTGCCAGCAGCTTCGGACCAGCAGATACGCAGTATTTT.

This sequence joins TRBV5-4 and TRBJ2-3; 8 positions agree with TRBD1. The CDR3 runs 14 residues. Trimming took 3 bases from V and 5 from J; bases not matched to a gene: 5. CDR1 and CDR2 from the germline V gene are SGHNT and YYREEE (reference sequence). The CDR3 reads CASSSGTGRDTQYF. CDR3 bases: TGTGCCAGCAGCTCGGGGACAGGTAGAGATACGCAGTATTTT.

DNA for the CDR3: TGTGCCACCAGCCCGCATTTAAATCAGCCCCAGCATTTT. This sequence encodes CATSPHLNQPQHF. The chain couples TRBV15 to TRBJ1-5; no reliable D call. Germline-derived CDR1 and CDR2 are LNHNV and YYDKDF (reference sequence). V gave up 5 bases and J gave up 4 bases, with 9 bases separating them. The CDR3 runs 13 residues.

The rearrangement links TRBV7-6 to TRBJ1-2; maybe TRBD1 (5 bases). V was trimmed by 2 bases and J by 8 bases, leaving 12 bases between them. The CDR3 sequence is 13 residues long. Germline V gives CDR1 SGHVS, CDR2 FNYEAQ. The CDR3: CASSLRDRGGYTF. The CDR3 nucleotides read TGTGCCAGCAGCTTAAGGGACCGTGGCGGCTACACCTTC.

This clonotype turned up a few times. The chain is built from TRBV6-1 and TRBJ1-2; D not certain. Germline CDR1 MNHNS, CDR2 SASEGT. This CDR3 contains 12 residues. The V gene lost 8 bases and the J gene lost 4 bases, with 11 bases spanning the gap. The CDR3 DNA reads as TGTGCCAGCTATTACGGGATCTATGGCTACACCTTC. This codes for CASYYGIYGYTF.

V and J are TRBV20-1 and TRBJ2-5, with 8 bases matching TRBD2. CDR3 size: 16 residues. Germline V gene data show CDR1 as DFQATT and CDR2 as SNEGSKA (reference sequence). The J segment lost 2 bases and the V segment lost 0 bases, leaving 8 bases of the junction unmatched. DNA of the CDR3: TGCAGTGCTAGAGATTCGGGGGGGGCACGTCAAGAGACCCAGTACTTC. Protein: CSARDSGGARQETQYF.

This clonotype has only a few counts. V and J are TRBV5-6 and TRBJ2-1; D not certain. The CDR3 covers 16 residues. From germline, CDR1 is SGHDT and CDR2 YYEEEE. V was clipped by 0 bases and J by 1 base, with 11 bases between them. The CDR3 region is CASSLATAPSYNEQFF. DNA for the CDR3: TGTGCCAGCAGCTTGGCAACGGCTCCTTCCTACAATGAGCAGTTCTTC.